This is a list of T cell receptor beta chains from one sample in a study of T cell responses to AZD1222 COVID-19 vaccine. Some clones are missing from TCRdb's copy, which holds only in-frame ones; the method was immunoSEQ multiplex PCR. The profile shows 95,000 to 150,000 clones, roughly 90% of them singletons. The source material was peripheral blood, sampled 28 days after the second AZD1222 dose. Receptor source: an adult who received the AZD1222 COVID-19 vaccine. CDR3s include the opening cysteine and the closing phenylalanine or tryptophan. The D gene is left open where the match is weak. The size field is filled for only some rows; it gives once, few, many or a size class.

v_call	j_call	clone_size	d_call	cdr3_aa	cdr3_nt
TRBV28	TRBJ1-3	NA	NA	CASSLSGAKGNTIYF	TGTGCCAGCAGTTTATCAGGGGCGAAAGGAAACACCATATATTTT
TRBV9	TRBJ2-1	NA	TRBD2	CASSGAGGYEQFF	TGTGCCAGCAGCGGGGCGGGAGGATATGAGCAGTTCTTC
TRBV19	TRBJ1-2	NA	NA	CASTPLIGDGYTF	TGTGCCAGTACCCCTTTGATCGGGGATGGCTACACCTTC
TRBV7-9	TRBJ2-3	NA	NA	CASSPPENRFTDTQYF	TGTGCCAGCAGCCCCCCGGAGAACAGGTTCACAGATACGCAGTATTTT
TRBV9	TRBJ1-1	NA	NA	CASSVAGRPQAFF	TGTGCCAGCAGCGTAGCGGGCAGACCTCAAGCTTTCTTT
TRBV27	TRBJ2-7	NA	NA	CASSLQTSYEQYF	TGTGCCAGCAGTTTACAGACCTCCTACGAGCAGTACTTC
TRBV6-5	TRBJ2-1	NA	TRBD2	CASSRGGEQFF	TGTGCCAGCAGTCGGGGGGGAGAGCAGTTCTTC
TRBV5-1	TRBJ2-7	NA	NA	CASSLGNDGPSEQYF	TGCGCCAGCAGCTTGGGTAATGACGGCCCCAGCGAGCAGTACTTC
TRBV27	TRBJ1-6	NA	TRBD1	CASSFGTENSPLHF	TGTGCCAGCAGTTTTGGGACAGAGAATTCACCCCTCCACTTT
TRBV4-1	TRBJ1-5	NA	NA	CASSRAGQQVNQPQHF	TGCGCCAGCAGCCGGGCAGGACAACAAGTCAATCAGCCCCAGCATTTT
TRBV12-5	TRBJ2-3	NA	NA	CASGNQRSTQYF	TGTGCTAGTGGGAACCAGCGGAGTACGCAGTATTTT
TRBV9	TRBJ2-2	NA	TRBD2	CASSVRTSGGANTGELFF	TGTGCCAGCAGCGTACGAACCTCTGGGGGGGCGAACACCGGGGAGCTGTTTTTT
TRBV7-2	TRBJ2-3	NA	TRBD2	CASSEMTSRADTQYF	TGTGCCAGCAGCGAGATGACTAGCCGGGCAGATACGCAGTATTTT
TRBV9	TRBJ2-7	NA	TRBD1	CASSVDGTDYEQYF	TGTGCCAGCAGCGTAGACGGGACAGACTACGAGCAGTACTTC
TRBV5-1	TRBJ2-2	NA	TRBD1	CAGRTGDDFGTGELFF	TGCGCCGGTAGGACAGGGGATGATTTTGGCACCGGGGAGCTGTTTTTT
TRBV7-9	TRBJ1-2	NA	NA	CASSDGRSRGGYTF	TGTGCCAGCAGCGACGGGCGAAGTAGAGGTGGCTACACCTTC
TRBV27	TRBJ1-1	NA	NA	CASSLSFPASEAFF	TGTGCCAGCAGTTTATCCTTTCCAGCTTCTGAAGCTTTCTTT
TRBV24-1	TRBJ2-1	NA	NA	CATSAGIGSYNEQFF	TGTGCCACCAGCGCGGGTATAGGTTCTTACAATGAGCAGTTCTTC
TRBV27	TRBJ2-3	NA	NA	CASSLQGNTDTQYF	TGTGCCAGCAGTTTACAGGGAAACACAGATACGCAGTATTTT
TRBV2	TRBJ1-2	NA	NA	CASMAGRSYGYTF	TGTGCCAGCATGGCTGGACGGAGCTATGGCTACACCTTC
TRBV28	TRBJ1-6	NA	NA	CASSFGTSYNSPLHF	TGTGCCAGCAGTTTTGGAACCTCCTATAATTCACCCCTCCACTTT
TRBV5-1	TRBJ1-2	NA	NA	CASSSSNANYGYTF	TGCGCCAGCAGCTCGTCCAACGCTAACTATGGCTACACCTTC
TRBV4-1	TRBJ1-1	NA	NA	CASSQPWGNTEAFF	TGCGCCAGCAGCCAACCGTGGGGGAACACTGAAGCTTTCTTT
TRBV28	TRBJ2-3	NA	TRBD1	CASSPGTGGIWTDTQYF	TGTGCCAGCAGTCCCGGGACAGGGGGAATATGGACAGATACGCAGTATTTT
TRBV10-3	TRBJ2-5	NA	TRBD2	CAISDYPGGVNGQETQYF	TGTGCCATCAGTGACTACCCGGGGGGAGTTAATGGGCAAGAGACCCAGTACTTC
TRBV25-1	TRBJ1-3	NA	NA	CASTAHLPGNTIYF	TGTGCCAGCACCGCCCATTTGCCTGGAAACACCATATATTTT
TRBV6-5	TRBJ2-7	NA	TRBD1	CASSTPGQIYEQYF	TGTGCCAGCAGTACCCCGGGACAGATCTACGAGCAGTACTTC
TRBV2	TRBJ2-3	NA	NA	CASSPHSGRADTQYF	TGTGCCAGCAGTCCCCATTCGGGGAGAGCAGATACGCAGTATTTT
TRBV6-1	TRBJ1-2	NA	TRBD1	CASSDRDRVRGYTF	TGTGCCAGCAGTGACCGGGACAGGGTTCGTGGCTACACCTTC
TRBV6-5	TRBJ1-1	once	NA	CASSYSGRVNTEAFF	TGTGCCAGCAGTTACTCAGGCAGGGTGAACACTGAAGCTTTCTTT
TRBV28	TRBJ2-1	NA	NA	CASSLSNEQFF	TGTGCCAGCAGTTTGTCCAATGAGCAGTTCTTC
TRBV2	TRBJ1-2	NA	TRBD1	CASSRDRQGLNYGYTF	TGTGCCAGCAGTCGGGACAGGCAAGGCCTGAACTATGGCTACACCTTC
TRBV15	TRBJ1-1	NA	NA	CATSMQVAGNTEAFF	TGTGCCACCAGCATGCAGGTAGCAGGGAACACTGAAGCTTTCTTT
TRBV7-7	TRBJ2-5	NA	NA	CASSSPAGGAGAETQYF	TGTGCTAGCAGCTCCCCAGCTGGGGGGGCTGGGGCGGAGACCCAGTACTTC
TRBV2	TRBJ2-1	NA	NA	CAGSRLVSEQFF	TGTGCCGGCAGTAGACTAGTCAGTGAGCAGTTCTTC
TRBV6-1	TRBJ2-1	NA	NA	CASSEARGYNEQFF	TGTGCCAGCAGTGAAGCGCGCGGTTACAATGAGCAGTTCTTC
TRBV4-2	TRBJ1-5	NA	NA	CASSQAANQPQHF	TGTGCCAGCAGCCAGGCCGCCAATCAGCCCCAGCATTTT
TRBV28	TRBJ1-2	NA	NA	CASSLKGLGYTF	TGTGCCAGCAGTTTAAAGGGTCTTGGCTACACCTTC
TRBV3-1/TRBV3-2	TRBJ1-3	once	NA	CASSQNPGKSGANTIYF	TGTGCCAGCAGCCAAAACCCCGGGAAGAGCGGCGCAAACACCATATATTTT
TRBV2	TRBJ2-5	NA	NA	CASSPTLKTQYF	TGTGCCAGCAGCCCGACTCTTAAGACCCAGTACTTC
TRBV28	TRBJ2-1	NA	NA	CASSRVYNEQFF	TGTGCCAGCAGCAGGGTGTACAATGAGCAGTTCTTC
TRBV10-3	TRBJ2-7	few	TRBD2	CAISDSSGGEQYF	TGTGCCATCAGTGACTCCAGCGGGGGCGAGCAGTACTTC
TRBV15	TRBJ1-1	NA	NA	CATSVPELNTEAFF	TGTGCCACCAGCGTACCAGAGTTAAACACTGAAGCTTTCTTT
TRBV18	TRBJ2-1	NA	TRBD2	CASSSNVAGPLIDEQFF	TGTGCCAGCTCATCCAACGTAGCGGGCCCCTTGATCGATGAGCAGTTCTTC
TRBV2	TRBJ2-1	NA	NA	CASSWTRTLAVDEQFF	TGTGCCAGCAGCTGGACTCGGACGCTCGCCGTGGATGAGCAGTTCTTC
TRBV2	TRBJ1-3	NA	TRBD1	CASSQGAYGNTIYF	TGTGCCAGCTCACAGGGGGCTTACGGAAACACCATATATTTT
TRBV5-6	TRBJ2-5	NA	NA	CASSPPGYRFQETQYF	TGTGCCAGCAGCCCTCCTGGATATAGGTTCCAAGAGACCCAGTACTTC
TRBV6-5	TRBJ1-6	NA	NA	CASAPLAGSPLHF	TGTGCCAGCGCCCCCCTCGCGGGGTCACCCCTCCACTTT
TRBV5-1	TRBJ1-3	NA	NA	CASSLLGSSGNTIYF	TGCGCCAGCAGCTTGCTCGGGAGCTCTGGAAACACCATATATTTT
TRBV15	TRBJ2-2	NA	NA	CATSTSDTGELFF	TGTGCCACCAGCACGTCGGACACCGGGGAGCTGTTTTTT
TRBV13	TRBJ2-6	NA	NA	CASSPGRRANVLTF	TGTGCCAGCAGCCCGGGGCGGAGGGCCAACGTCCTGACTTTC
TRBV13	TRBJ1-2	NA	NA	CASSLARDYGYTF	TGTGCCAGCAGCTTAGCCCGGGACTATGGCTACACCTTC